These 2 T cell receptor beta chains were all obtained from the same sample, sequenced in a study of blood T cell repertoires in COVID-19. Produced via immunoSEQ multiplex PCR; TCRdb's table is partial and in-frame only. The repertoire holds around 700,000 clones, with approximately 90% as singletons. Sequenced input: peripheral blood. Source of these receptors: a woman in her late teens or twenties with acute or convalescent COVID-19.

This clone was counted a single time. This chain joins TRBV12-3 or TRBV12-4 and TRBJ2-3, with D tentatively TRBD1 (5 bases). The germline V and J ends were trimmed by 6 bases and 0 bases, with 7 bases remaining between them. This CDR3 has 13 residues. CDR3 DNA: TGTGCCAGCAGGGGGCAAAGCACAGATACGCAGTATTTT. Encoded protein: CASRGQSTDTQYF.

This clone was observed a single time. The CDR3 is CASSRSGVPYEQYF. As DNA, the CDR3 is TGTGCCAGCAGCAGGAGCGGGGTTCCCTACGAGCAGTACTTC. The V and J genes are TRBV2 and TRBJ2-7; 7 bases map to TRBD2. Germline lookup yields CDR1 SNHLY and CDR2 FYNNEI. This CDR3 spans 14 amino acids. V trimming: 6 bases; J trimming: 2 bases; junction bases outside the gene matches: 7.